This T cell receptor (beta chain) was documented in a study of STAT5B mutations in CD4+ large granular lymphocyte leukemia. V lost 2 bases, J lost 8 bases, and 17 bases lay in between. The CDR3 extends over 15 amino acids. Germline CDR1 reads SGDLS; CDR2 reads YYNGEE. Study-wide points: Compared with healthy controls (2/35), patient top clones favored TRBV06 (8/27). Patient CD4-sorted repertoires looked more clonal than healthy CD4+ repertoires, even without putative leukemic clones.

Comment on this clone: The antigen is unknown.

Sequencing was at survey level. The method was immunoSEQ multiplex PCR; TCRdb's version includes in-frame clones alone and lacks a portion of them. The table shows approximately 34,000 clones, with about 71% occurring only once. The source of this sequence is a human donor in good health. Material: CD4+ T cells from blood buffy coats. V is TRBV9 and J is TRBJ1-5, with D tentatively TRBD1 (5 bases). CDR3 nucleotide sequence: TGTGCCAGCAGCGTCGCAGGGAGGGCTGTGGAGCCCCAGCATTTT. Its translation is CASSVAGRAVEPQHF.